Included here is one T cell receptor beta chain sequence, with context. Its specificity is unknown. The CDR3 runs to 13 residues. J gave up 5 bases and V 4 bases, and 3 bases lay outside the gene matches. Germline CDR1 is MGHRA and CDR2 is YSYEKL. The libraries were made with immunoSEQ version 4 in survey mode. Sequencing used immunoSEQ multiplex PCR; TCRdb keeps in-frame clones, though not all of them. The sample has 40,000 or so clones; roughly 90% are singletons. This nonspecific control used anti-CD3/anti-CD28 bead stimulation of CD4+ T cells. Responding CD4+ T cells were sorted by upregulation of both CD40 ligand and CD69. Donors had undetectable plasma HIV-1 RNA, under 50 copies/mL, for 4+ years. The data stem from a study of persistence of HIV-infected CD4 T cells. Study outcomes and limitations: Antigen-responding cells were enriched for degenerate expanded CDR3beta sequences.

This receptor was obtained from an adult man with HIV who was CMV-seropositive. This sequence joins TRBV4-1 and TRBJ2-7; the match to TRBD1 covers 9 bases. Sequenced material: CD4+ T cells sorted from PBMCs after approximately 18-hour stimulation, taken from a patient who received antiretroviral therapy. CDR3: CASSRDRVNEQYF. DNA of the CDR3: TGCGCCAGCAGCCGGGACAGGGTGAACGAGCAGTACTTC.